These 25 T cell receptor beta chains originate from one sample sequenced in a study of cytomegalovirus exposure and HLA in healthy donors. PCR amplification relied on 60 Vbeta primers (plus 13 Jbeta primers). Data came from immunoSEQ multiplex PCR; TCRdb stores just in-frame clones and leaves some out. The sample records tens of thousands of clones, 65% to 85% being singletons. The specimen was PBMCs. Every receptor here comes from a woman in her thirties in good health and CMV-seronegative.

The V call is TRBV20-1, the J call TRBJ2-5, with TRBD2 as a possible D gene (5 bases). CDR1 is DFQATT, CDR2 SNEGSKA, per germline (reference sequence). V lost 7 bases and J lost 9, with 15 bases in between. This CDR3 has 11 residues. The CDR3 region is CSELALAAQYF. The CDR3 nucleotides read TGCAGTGAGCTAGCCCTTGCGGCCCAGTACTTC.

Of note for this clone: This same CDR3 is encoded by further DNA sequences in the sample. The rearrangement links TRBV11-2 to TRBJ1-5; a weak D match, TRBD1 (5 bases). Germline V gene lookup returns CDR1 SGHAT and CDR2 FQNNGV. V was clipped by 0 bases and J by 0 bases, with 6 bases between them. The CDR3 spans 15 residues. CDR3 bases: TGTGCCAGCAGCTTAGACGGGGGTAGCAATCAGCCCCAGCATTTT. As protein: CASSLDGGSNQPQHF.

This CDR3 reads CAIGGQGFYEQYF. The DNA for the CDR3 is TGTGCCATCGGGGGACAGGGGTTCTACGAGCAGTACTTC. V is TRBV10-3 and J is TRBJ2-7; 10 bases map to TRBD1. Looked up from germline, CDR1 is ENHRY and CDR2 is SYGVKD. This CDR3 is built from 13 residues. V was pared by 8 bases and J by 3 bases, with 4 bases of the junction left unmatched.

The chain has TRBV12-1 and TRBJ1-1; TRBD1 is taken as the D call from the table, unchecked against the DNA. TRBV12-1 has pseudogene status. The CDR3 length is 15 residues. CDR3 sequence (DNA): TGTGCCAGCAGCTCCAGGGGGCGACGGGACACTGAAGCTTTCTTT. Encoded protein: CASSSRGRRDTEAFF.

CDR3 DNA sequence: TGTGCCATCAGTGAGGGGGGGGTACCCACGACAACTAATGAAAAACTGTTTTTT. This translates into CAISEGGVPTTTNEKLFF. The genes are TRBV10-3 and TRBJ1-4, with D possibly TRBD1 on 5 matching bases. The V end lost 2 bases, the J end lost 0 bases, and 16 bases lay between the germline ends. The germline V gene encodes CDR1 ENHRY and CDR2 SYGVKD. There are 18 residues in the CDR3.

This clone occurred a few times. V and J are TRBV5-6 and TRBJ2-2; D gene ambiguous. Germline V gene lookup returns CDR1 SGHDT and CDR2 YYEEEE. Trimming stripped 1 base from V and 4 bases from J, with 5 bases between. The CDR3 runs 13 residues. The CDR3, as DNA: TGTGCCAGCAGCTTGAGCCTCACCGGGGAGCTGTTTTTT. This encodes CASSLSLTGELFF.

The CDR3 DNA follows: TGTGCCATCGGACAGGGGGGAGAGACCCAGTACTTC. Translating gives CAIGQGGETQYF. The chain is built from TRBV6-1 and TRBJ2-5; 10 bases agree with TRBD1. CDR1 MNHNS and CDR2 SASEGT come from the germline V gene. CDR3 size: 12 residues. After removal of 10 bases from V and 4 bases from J, the junction contained 3 bases not matched to a gene.

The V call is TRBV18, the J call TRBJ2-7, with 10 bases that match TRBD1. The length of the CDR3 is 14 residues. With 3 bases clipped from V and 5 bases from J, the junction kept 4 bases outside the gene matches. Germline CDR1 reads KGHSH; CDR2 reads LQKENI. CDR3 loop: CASSPRQGADEQYF. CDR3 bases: TGTGCCAGCTCACCTAGACAGGGGGCCGACGAGCAGTACTTC.

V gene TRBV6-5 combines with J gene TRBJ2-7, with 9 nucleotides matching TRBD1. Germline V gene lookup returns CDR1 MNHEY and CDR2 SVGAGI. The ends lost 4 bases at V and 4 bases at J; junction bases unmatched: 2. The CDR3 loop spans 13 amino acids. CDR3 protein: CASSSGQGYEQYF. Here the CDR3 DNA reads TGTGCCAGCAGTTCGGGACAGGGTTACGAGCAGTACTTC.

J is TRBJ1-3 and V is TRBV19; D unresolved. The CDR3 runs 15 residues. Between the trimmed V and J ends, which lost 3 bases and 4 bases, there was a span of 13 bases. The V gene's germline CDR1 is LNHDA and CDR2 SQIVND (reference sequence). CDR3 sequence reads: CASSIRPGYGNTIYF. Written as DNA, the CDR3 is TGTGCCAGTAGTATTAGGCCGGGATACGGAAACACCATATATTTT.

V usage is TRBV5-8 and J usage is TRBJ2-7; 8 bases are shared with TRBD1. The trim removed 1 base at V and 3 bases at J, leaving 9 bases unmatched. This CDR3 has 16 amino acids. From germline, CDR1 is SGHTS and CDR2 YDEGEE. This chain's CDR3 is CASSLMVLDRDYEQYF. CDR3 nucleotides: TGTGCCAGCAGCTTGATGGTTCTGGACAGGGACTACGAGCAGTACTTC.

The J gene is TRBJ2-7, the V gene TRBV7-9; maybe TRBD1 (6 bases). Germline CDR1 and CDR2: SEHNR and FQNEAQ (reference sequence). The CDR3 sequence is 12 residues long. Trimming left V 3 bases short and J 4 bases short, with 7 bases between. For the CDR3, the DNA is TGTGCCAGCAGCTTTACAGGGTACGAGCAGTACTTC. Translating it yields CASSFTGYEQYF.

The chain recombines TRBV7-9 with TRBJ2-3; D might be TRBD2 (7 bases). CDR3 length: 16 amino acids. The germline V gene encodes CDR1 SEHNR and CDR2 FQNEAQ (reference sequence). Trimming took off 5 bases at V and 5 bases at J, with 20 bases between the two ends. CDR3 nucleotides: TGTGCCAGCAGCCCCTACGGGGGGCGAGGTATAGATACGCAGTATTTT. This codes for CASSPYGGRGIDTQYF.

As DNA, the CDR3 is TGTGCCAGCAGCTTGGAGAGCTCCTATAATTCACCCCTCCACTTT. Its protein product is CASSLESSYNSPLHF. The chain uses TRBV7-9 and TRBJ1-6; no reliable D call. The CDR3 totals 15 residues. Germline CDR1 SEHNR, CDR2 FQNEAQ (reference sequence). The V end lost 3 bases, the J end lost 0 bases, and 6 bases lay between the germline ends.

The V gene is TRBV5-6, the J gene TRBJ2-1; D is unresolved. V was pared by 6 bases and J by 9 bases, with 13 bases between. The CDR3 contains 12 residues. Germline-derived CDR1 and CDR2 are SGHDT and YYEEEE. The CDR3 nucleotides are TGTGCCAGCAACTTTGTTACGGGTGAGCAGTTCTTC. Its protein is CASNFVTGEQFF.

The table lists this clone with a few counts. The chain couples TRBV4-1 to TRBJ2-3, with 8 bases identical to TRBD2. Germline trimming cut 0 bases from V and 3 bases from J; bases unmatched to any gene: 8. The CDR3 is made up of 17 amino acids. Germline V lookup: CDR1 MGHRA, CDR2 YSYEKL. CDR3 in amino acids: CASSQDGTSGGTDTQYF. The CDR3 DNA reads TGCGCCAGCAGCCAAGATGGAACCAGCGGGGGAACAGATACGCAGTATTTT.

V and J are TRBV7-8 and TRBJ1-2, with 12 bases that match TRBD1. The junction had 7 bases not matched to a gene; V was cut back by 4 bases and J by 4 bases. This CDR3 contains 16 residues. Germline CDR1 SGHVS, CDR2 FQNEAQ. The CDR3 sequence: CASSSGTGGVGYGYTF. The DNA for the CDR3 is TGTGCCAGCAGCTCCGGGACAGGGGGCGTAGGCTATGGCTACACCTTC. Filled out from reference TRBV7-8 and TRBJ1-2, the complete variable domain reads GAGVSQSPRYKVAKRGQDVALRCDPISGHVSLFWYQQALGQGPEFLTYFQNEAQLDKSGLPSDRFFAERPEGSVSTLKIQRTQQEDSAVYLCASSSGTGGVGYGYTFGSGTRLTVV.

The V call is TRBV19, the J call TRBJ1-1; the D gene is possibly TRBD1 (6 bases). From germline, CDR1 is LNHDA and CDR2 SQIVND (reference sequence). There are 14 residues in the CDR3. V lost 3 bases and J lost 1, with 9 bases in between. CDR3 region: CASSIGQTNTEAFF. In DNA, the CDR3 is TGTGCCAGTAGTATCGGACAGACGAACACTGAAGCTTTCTTT.

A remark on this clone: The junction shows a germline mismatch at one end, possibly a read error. The CDR3: CASSQSRGVAF. CDR3 in DNA: TGTGCCAGCAGCCAATCCAGGGGAGTCGCCTTC. The chain joins TRBV7-6 to TRBJ1-2; a weak D match, TRBD1 (6 bases). The CDR3 is 11 residues long. Germline CDR1 and CDR2: SGHVS and FNYEAQ.

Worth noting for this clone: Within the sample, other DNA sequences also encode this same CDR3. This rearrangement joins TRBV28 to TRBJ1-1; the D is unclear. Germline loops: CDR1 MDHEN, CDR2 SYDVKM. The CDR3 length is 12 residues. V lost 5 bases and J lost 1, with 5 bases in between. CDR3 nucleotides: TGTGCCAGCAGTCCGGGGAACACTGAAGCTTTCTTT. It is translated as CASSPGNTEAFF. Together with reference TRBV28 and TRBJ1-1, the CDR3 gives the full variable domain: DVKVTQSSRYLVKRTGEKVFLECVQDMDHENMFWYRQDPGLGLRLIYFSYDVKMKEKGDIPEGYSVSREKKERFSLILESASTNQTSMYLCASSPGNTEAFFGQGTRLTVV.

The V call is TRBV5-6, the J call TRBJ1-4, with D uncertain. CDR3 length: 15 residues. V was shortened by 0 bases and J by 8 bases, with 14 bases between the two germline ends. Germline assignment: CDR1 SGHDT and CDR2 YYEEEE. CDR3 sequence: CASSLGAGGLEKLFF. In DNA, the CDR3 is TGTGCCAGCAGCTTGGGAGCAGGAGGGCTGGAAAAACTGTTTTTT.

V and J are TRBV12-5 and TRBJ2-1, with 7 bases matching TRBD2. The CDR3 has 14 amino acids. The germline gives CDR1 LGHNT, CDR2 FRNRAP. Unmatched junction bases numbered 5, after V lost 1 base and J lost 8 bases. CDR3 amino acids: CASGLDGGFYEQFF. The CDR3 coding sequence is TGTGCTAGTGGTTTGGACGGGGGGTTCTATGAGCAGTTCTTC.

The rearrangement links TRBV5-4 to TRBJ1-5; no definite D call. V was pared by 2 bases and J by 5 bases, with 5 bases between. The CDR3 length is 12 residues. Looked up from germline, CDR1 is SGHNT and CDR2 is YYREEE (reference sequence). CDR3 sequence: CASSFPDQPQHF. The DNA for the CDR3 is TGTGCCAGCAGCTTTCCTGATCAGCCCCAGCATTTT.

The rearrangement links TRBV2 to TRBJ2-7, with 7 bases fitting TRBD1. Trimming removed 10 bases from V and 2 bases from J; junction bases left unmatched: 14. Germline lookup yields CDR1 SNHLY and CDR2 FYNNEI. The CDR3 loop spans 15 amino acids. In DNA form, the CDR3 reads TGTGCCACTCACCGGACAGGAGAAGTCCCCTACGAGCAGTACTTC. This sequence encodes CATHRTGEVPYEQYF.

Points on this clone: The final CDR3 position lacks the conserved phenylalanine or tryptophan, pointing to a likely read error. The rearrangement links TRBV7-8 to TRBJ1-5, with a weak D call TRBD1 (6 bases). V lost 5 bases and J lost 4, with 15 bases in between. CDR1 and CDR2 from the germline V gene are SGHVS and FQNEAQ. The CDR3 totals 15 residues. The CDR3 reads CASSPLRTVNQPQHL. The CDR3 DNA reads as TGTGCCAGCAGCCCCCTAAGGACAGTTAATCAGCCCCAGCATCTT.